The present entry profiles one TCR beta chain with its context. The antigen is not known. The junction differs from germline at one of its ends, possibly a read error. These data are taken from a study of T cells in Graves' hyperthyroidism and ophthalmopathy. General study results and limits: Stable hyperthyroidism was separated from ophthalmopathy by a model based on 13 V-J features.

Amplified TCR beta CDR3 regions derived from RNA transcripts. The TCR CDR3 first-round RT-PCR relied on the HTBI primer set. TCRdb reprocessed the multiplex PCR reads with MiXCR, giving one entry per CDR3 protein. The data contain roughly 260,000 distinct CDR3 sequences, about 14% of them singletons. Germline V gene lookup returns CDR1 SGHRS and CDR2 YFSETQ. There are 12 residues in the CDR3. This chain connects TRBV5-1 to TRBJ2-1; no clear D. This receptor was identified in a woman in her forties with Graves' hyperthyroidism that later progressed to Graves' ophthalmopathy. Sequencing was performed on blood. DNA of the CDR3: TGTGCCAGCAGTGGAAAGGGTGGTGAGCAGTTCTTC. Translated, it gives CASSGKGGEQFF.